This T cell receptor beta chain was captured by sequencing in a study of cytomegalovirus exposure and HLA in healthy donors. General study results and limits: In a later analysis, at a false discovery rate of 0.05, fewer than 20,000 TCR beta sequences were associated with HLA alleles. The only immune exposure information that was available was CMV serostatus.

The primer mix had 60 Vbeta and 13 Jbeta primers. The repertoire was sequenced with immunoSEQ multiplex PCR; TCRdb's copy has only in-frame clones and lacks some. The sample yields under 150,000 clones, approximately 78% seen once. Comment on this clone: The antigen is unknown.

Looked up from germline, CDR1 is SQVTM and CDR2 is ANQGSEA. With 5 bases clipped from V and 7 bases from J, the junction kept 6 bases outside the gene matches. There are 13 residues in the CDR3. Sequenced: PBMCs. The source is a woman aged 40 to 55 in good health and CMV-seropositive. This chain links TRBV29-1 with TRBJ2-7; 12 nucleotides match TRBD2. CDR3 amino acids: CSVTLAGGREQYF. The CDR3 nucleotides are TGCAGCGTTACTCTAGCGGGAGGGCGTGAGCAGTACTTC.